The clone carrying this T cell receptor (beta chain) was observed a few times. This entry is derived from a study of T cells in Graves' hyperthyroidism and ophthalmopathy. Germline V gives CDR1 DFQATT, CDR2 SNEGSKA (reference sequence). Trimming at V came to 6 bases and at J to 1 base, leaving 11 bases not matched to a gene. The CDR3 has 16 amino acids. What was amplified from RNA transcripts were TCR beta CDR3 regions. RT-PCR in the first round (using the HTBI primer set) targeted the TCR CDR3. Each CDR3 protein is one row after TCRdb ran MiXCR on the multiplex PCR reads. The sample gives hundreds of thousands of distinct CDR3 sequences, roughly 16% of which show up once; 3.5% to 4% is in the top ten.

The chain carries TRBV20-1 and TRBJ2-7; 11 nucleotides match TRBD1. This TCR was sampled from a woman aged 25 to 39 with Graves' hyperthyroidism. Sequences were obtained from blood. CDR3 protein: CSATDRGRGPSYEQYF. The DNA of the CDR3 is TGCAGTGCAACGGACAGGGGGCGAGGCCCTTCCTACGAGCAGTACTTC.